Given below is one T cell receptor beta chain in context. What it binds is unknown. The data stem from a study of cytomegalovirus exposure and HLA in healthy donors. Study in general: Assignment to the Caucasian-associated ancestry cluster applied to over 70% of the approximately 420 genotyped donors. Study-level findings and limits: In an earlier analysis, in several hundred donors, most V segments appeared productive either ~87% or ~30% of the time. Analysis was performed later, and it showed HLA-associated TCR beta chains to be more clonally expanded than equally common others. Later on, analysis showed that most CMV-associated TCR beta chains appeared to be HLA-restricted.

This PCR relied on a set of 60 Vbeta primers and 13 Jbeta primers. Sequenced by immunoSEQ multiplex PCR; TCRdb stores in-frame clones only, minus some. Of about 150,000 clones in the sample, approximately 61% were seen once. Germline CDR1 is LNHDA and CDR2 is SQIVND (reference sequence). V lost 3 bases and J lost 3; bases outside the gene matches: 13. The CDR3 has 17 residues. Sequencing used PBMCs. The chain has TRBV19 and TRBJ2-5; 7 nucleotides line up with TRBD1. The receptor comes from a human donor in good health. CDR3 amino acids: CASSIRTGSRLKETQYF. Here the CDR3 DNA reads TGTGCCAGTAGTATCCGGACAGGCAGTAGGTTAAAAGAGACCCAGTACTTC.